This T cell receptor beta chain was documented in a study of shared clonotypes between healthy human individuals. The wider study: CD4 naive and memory got three plates each, CD8 naive two, CD8 memory one.

On this clone: Other DNA sequences in this sample translate to the same CDR3.

There are 14 residues in the CDR3. Germline V gives CDR1 MDHEN, CDR2 SYDVKM. V shed 6 bases and J shed 1 base, with 13 bases lying between them. TCRdb's copy holds only in-frame clones and misses some; the assay was immunoSEQ multiplex PCR. Found here are about 2.4 million clones, 93% of them singletons; the top ten hold approximately 0.35%. The chain is built from TRBV28 and TRBJ2-7; D is possibly TRBD2 (6 bases). Sequencing input: naive CD4+ T cells from PBMCs. The subset is: CD45RA+ positively selected. The source is a man aged 18 to 35 in good health. Some clones in this sample may be carry-over from other donors' samples. The CDR3: CASSPPGGSYEQYF. The CDR3 DNA follows: TGTGCCAGCAGCCCACCCGGGGGATCCTACGAGCAGTACTTC.